Listed here are 21 T cell receptor beta chains from one sample, sequenced in a study of molecular identifiers for immune sequencing clone quantification. TCRdb processed the PCR reads anew with MiXCR; each CDR3 protein has one entry. The table lists about 640,000 distinct CDR3 sequences, approximately 20% of them singletons. The source material was naive CD8+ T cells from blood, with Jurkat cell RNA spiked in. Subset described: FACS-sorted CD8+CD4-CCR7+CD45RA+ naive T cells. Receptors originate from a human donor in good health. Some libraries in this study had Jurkat cell RNA spiked in.

A note on this clonotype: One end of the junction is discordant with germline, which a read error may explain. The rearrangement uses TRBV5-6 and TRBJ2-7; 7 bases match TRBD1. The CDR3 extends over 13 amino acids. Germline CDR1 SGHDT, CDR2 YYEEEE. The CDR3 here is CASSLEGAYGQYF. The CDR3 DNA sequence: TGTGCCAGCAGCTTGGAGGGGGCCTACGGGCAGTACTTC.

A word on this clonotype: A single base separates this from a much larger clone, so it may be a read error. The chain combines TRBV10-3 with TRBJ2-5, with TRBD1 matching 8 bases. CDR3 length: 14 residues. V trimming: 2 bases; J trimming: 13 bases; junction bases outside the gene matches: 12. Germline CDR1 reads ENHRY; CDR2 reads SYGVKD. In DNA, the CDR3 is TGTGCCATCAGTGAGGAATCTGAGGGACAGGCGGGGTACTTC. It codes for CAISEESEGQAGYF.

This clonotype was detected once. The junction differs from germline at one of its ends, possibly a read error. The rearrangement uses TRBV28 and TRBJ2-2; D call uncertain. Germline CDR1 and CDR2: MDHEN and SYDVKM. The CDR3 covers 17 residues. For the CDR3, the DNA is TGTGCCAGCAGTACACTTTTATGGGCGGAGAACGCCGGGGAGCTGTTTTTT. Amino acid sequence: CASSTLLWAENAGELFF.

Worth noting for this clonotype: This may be a read error: a much more frequent sequence differs by one nucleotide. V and J are TRBV7-9 and TRBJ2-3; 8 bases align to TRBD2. The CDR3 covers 20 residues. Germline V gene sequence: CDR1 SEHNR, CDR2 FQNEAQ (reference sequence). The CDR3 reads CAGSLPVPVQREQLADTQYF. The DNA for the CDR3 is TGTGCCGGCAGCTTACCAGTGCCGGTACAGCGGGAGCAGTTGGCAGATACGCAGTATTTT.

The gene calls are TRBV18 and TRBJ2-3; 9 bases map to TRBD2. Germline V lookup: CDR1 KGHSH, CDR2 LQKENI. The CDR3 has 16 amino acids. V trimming: 3 bases; J trimming: 5 bases; junction bases outside the gene matches: 9. CDR3 DNA sequence: TGTGCCAGCTCACCGCGGACTAGCGAGGGGAGAGATACGCAGTATTTT. Its protein product is CASSPRTSEGRDTQYF. The full variable domain, its missing parts supplied by reference TRBV18 and TRBJ2-3, is NAGVMQNPRHLVRRRGQEARLRCSPMKGHSHVYWYRQLPEEGLKFMVYLQKENIIDESGMPKERFSAEFPKEGPSILRIQQVVRGDSAAYFCASSPRTSEGRDTQYFGPGTRLTVL.

The V gene is TRBV2, the J gene TRBJ2-7; 8 nucleotides line up with TRBD1. V lost 3 bases to trimming and J lost 2 bases; unmatched junction nucleotides: 9. CDR1 and CDR2 (germline): SNHLY, FYNNEI. The length of the CDR3 is 16 residues. The CDR3 coding sequence is TGTGCCAGCAGTGACCCGACAGGGGTAGGGGCCTACGAGCAGTACTTC. This gives the protein CASSDPTGVGAYEQYF.

This clonotype came up many times. The chain combines TRBV7-9 with TRBJ1-1; maybe TRBD1 (5 bases). The CDR3 loop spans 14 amino acids. V was cut by 5 bases and J by 6 bases, with 16 bases left in between. Germline V lookup: CDR1 SEHNR, CDR2 FQNEAQ (reference sequence). The CDR3 DNA sequence: TGTGCCAGCAGCGATCCTGGGGACTTAGCTGAAGCTTTCTTT. This sequence encodes CASSDPGDLAEAFF.

Ten or more counts support this clonotype. V gene TRBV15 combines with J gene TRBJ2-7, with D uncertain. This CDR3 is built from 15 residues. Germline V lookup: CDR1 LNHNV, CDR2 YYDKDF (reference sequence). Trimming took 0 bases from V and 0 from J, leaving 9 bases between them. The DNA for the CDR3 is TGTGCCACCAGCAGAGATTTGGGGTCCTCCTACGAGCAGTACTTC. Residues: CATSRDLGSSYEQYF.

Concerning this clonotype itself: A much more abundant neighbour one base away suggests this may be a read error. The J gene is TRBJ2-5, the V gene TRBV25-1; D is undetermined. CDR1 and CDR2 from the germline V gene are MGHDK and SYGVNS. This CDR3 has 14 amino acids. The CDR3 DNA reads TGTGCCAGCAGTGACTGGGCCTCCCAAGAGACCCGGTACTTC. It yields the protein CASSDWASQETRYF.

There are a few counts of this clonotype. The V and J genes are TRBV5-4 and TRBJ2-7, with unresolved D. This CDR3 contains 14 residues. Germline loops: CDR1 SGHNT, CDR2 YYREEE (reference sequence). V lost 0 bases and J 4 bases, leaving 11 bases between the germline ends. For the CDR3, the DNA is TGTGCCAGCAGCTTGGGACCCCCGCCTTACGAGCAGTACTTC. Residues: CASSLGPPPYEQYF.

The rearrangement links TRBV28 to TRBJ2-1; 12 bases are a match to TRBD2. This CDR3 has 16 residues. Trimming took 5 bases from V and 6 from J; bases not matched to a gene: 8. The germline gives CDR1 MDHEN, CDR2 SYDVKM. CDR3 amino acids: CASSTLASGRANEQFF. In nucleotides, the CDR3 is TGTGCCAGCAGTACGCTCGCTAGCGGGAGGGCCAATGAGCAGTTCTTC.

On this clonotype itself: A much larger clonotype is one base distant, so this may be a read error. V usage is TRBV4-1 and J usage is TRBJ2-5, with TRBD1 matching 8 bases. This CDR3 comprises 14 residues. Germline lookup yields CDR1 MGHRA and CDR2 YSYEKL. CDR3 DNA sequence: TGCGCCAGCAGCCAGCTGGGACAGGCCGAGACCCAGCACTTC. It encodes CASSQLGQAETQHF.

In its sample, this clonotype was seen many times. The chain is built from TRBV12-3 or TRBV12-4 and TRBJ1-5; tentatively, D is TRBD1 (5 bases). The CDR3 spans 13 residues. V was cut by 10 bases and J by 3 bases, with 13 bases left in between. CDR3 protein: CAISGIPNQPQHF. DNA for the CDR3: TGTGCCATCTCAGGGATTCCCAATCAGCCCCAGCATTTT.

In its sample, this clonotype was seen many times. This chain connects TRBV28 to TRBJ2-1; D is possibly TRBD1 (6 bases). V was shortened by 8 bases and J by 8 bases, with 19 bases between the two germline ends. Germline CDR1 is MDHEN and CDR2 is SYDVKM. The CDR3 loop spans 14 amino acids. Here the CDR3 DNA reads TGTGCCAGCGGGACATACGGGGTCATCGATGAGCAGTTCTTC. Encoded protein: CASGTYGVIDEQFF.

This clonotype came up a few times. The chain uses TRBV2 and TRBJ2-2; the D gene could be TRBD1 or TRBD2 (6 bases each). V was pared by 7 bases and J by 2 bases, with 14 bases between. This CDR3 comprises 15 residues. Germline lookup yields CDR1 SNHLY and CDR2 FYNNEI. The chain's CDR3 is CASKILGGNTGELFF. CDR3 sequence (DNA): TGTGCCAGCAAAATCCTCGGGGGCAACACCGGGGAGCTGTTTTTT.

This chain joins TRBV7-9 and TRBJ1-1, with D unresolved. Germline V gene lookup returns CDR1 SEHNR and CDR2 FQNEAQ (reference sequence). The CDR3 loop spans 13 amino acids. V was shortened by 1 base and J by 5 bases, with 8 bases between the two germline ends. The chain's CDR3 is CASSLGGMTEAFF. CDR3 coding DNA: TGTGCCAGCAGCTTAGGGGGTATGACTGAAGCTTTCTTT.

The DNA for the CDR3 is TGCGCCAGCAGCCCCGACCCGACTAGCGGGAGCGGGACCGGGGAGCTGTTTTTT. Protein product: CASSPDPTSGSGTGELFF. V and J are TRBV4-3 and TRBJ2-2; 12 bases are a match to TRBD2. Trimming removed 4 bases from V and 5 bases from J; junction bases left unmatched: 11. CDR1 and CDR2 from the germline V gene are LGHNA and YSLEER. This CDR3 spans 18 amino acids.

On this clonotype itself: This CDR3 is missing its conserved last phenylalanine or tryptophan, likely due to a read error. J is TRBJ1-1 and V is TRBV12-3 or TRBV12-4, with a weak D call TRBD1 (5 bases). V was pared by 5 bases and J by 2 bases, with 15 bases between. This CDR3 spans 15 amino acids. The CDR3, as DNA: TGTGCCAGCAGTCCCTCCCGGGACGGCAACACTGAAGCTTTCCTT. It translates to CASSPSRDGNTEAFL.

There are many counts of this clonotype. V usage is TRBV9 and J usage is TRBJ2-5; D may match TRBD1 or TRBD2 (5 bases each). Trimming took 3 bases from V and 4 from J, leaving 13 bases between them. This CDR3 spans 14 amino acids. Germline CDR1 and CDR2: SGDLS and YYNGEE. The CDR3 loop reads CASSAEGIGETQYF. CDR3 in DNA: TGTGCCAGCAGCGCAGAGGGGATCGGAGAGACCCAGTACTTC.

In this sample, this clonotype turned up many times. The CDR3 DNA is TGTGCCAGCAGCTACAACGGGCACCAAGAGACCCAGTACTTC. Translated, it gives CASSYNGHQETQYF. The rearrangement uses TRBV13 and TRBJ2-5; no clear D gene. There are 14 residues in the CDR3. V lost 4 bases and J 0 bases, leaving 9 bases between the germline ends. Germline V gene data show CDR1 as PRHDT and CDR2 as FYEKMQ (reference sequence).

This clonotype was counted ten times or more. V gene TRBV28 combines with J gene TRBJ2-1; perhaps TRBD2 as D (6 bases). The CDR3 spans 20 residues. Trimming shortened V by 4 bases and J by 0 bases, and 25 bases separated the two germline ends. Germline V lookup: CDR1 MDHEN, CDR2 SYDVKM. The CDR3 is CASSSRQLIYSGSSYNEQFF. CDR3 nucleotides: TGTGCCAGCAGTTCCCGTCAGCTTATCTATAGCGGAAGCTCCTACAATGAGCAGTTCTTC.